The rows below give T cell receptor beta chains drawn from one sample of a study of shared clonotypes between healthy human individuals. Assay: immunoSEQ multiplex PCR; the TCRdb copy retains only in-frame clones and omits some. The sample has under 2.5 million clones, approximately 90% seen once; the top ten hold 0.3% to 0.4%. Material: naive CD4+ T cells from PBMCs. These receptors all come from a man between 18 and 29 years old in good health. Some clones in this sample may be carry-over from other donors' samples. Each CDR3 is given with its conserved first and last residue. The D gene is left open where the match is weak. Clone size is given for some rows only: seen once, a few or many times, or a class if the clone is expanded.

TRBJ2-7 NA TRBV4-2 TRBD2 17 CASSRRGLVSQFYEQYF TGTGCCAGCAGCCGCCGGGGACTAGTAAGTCAATTCTACGAGCAGTACTTC
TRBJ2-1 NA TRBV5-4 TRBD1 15 CASSYVYRGYNEQFF TGTGCCAGCAGCTATGTTTACAGGGGTTACAATGAGCAGTTCTTC
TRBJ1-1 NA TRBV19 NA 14 CASSIPGLNTEAFF TGTGCCAGTAGTATTCCAGGGCTGAACACTGAAGCTTTCTTT
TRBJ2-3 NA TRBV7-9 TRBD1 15 CASSSKPGQLDTQYF TGTGCCAGCAGCTCGAAGCCGGGACAGCTAGATACGCAGTATTTT
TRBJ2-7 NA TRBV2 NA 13 CASLVGGAYEQYF TGTGCCAGCTTGGTAGGGGGGGCCTACGAGCAGTACTTC
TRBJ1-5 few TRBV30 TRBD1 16 CAWRPGQGGSNQPQHF TGTGCCTGGAGACCGGGACAGGGAGGTAGCAATCAGCCCCAGCATTTT
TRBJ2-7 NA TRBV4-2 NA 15 CASSQVEGGRDEQYF TGTGCCAGCAGCCAAGTTGAGGGAGGCCGGGACGAGCAGTACTTC
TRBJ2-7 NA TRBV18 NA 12 CASSQNDYEQYF TGTGCCAGCTCGCAAAACGACTACGAGCAGTACTTC
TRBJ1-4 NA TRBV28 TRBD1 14 CASGSGTGREKLFF TGTGCCAGCGGATCCGGGACAGGGCGTGAAAAACTGTTTTTT
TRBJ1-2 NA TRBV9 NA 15 CASSVGHGMGYGYTF TGTGCCAGCAGCGTAGGTCACGGGATGGGCTATGGCTACACCTTC
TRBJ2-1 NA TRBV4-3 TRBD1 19 CVSSQDWAIWGQSHNEQFF TGCGTCAGCAGCCAAGATTGGGCTATTTGGGGACAGTCCCACAATGAGCAGTTCTTC
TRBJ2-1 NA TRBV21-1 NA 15 CASSMRDRARNEQFF TGTGCCAGCAGCATGAGGGACAGGGCCAGGAATGAGCAGTTCTTC
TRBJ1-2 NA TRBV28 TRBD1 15 CASTTGTGYNYGYTF TGTGCCAGCACAACGGGGACAGGGTACAACTATGGCTACACCTTC
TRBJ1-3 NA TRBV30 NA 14 CAWSVGEPGNTIYF TGTGCCTGGAGTGTCGGGGAACCTGGAAACACCATATATTTT
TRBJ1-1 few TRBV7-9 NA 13 CASSLARQAEAFF TGTGCCAGCAGCTTAGCGCGGCAGGCTGAAGCTTTCTTT
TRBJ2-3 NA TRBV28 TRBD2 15 CASAWGGGFTDTQYF TGTGCCAGCGCCTGGGGCGGGGGGTTCACAGATACGCAGTATTTT
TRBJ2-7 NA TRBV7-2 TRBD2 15 CASSPRRTSGYEQYF TGTGCCAGCAGCCCGAGACGGACTAGCGGGTACGAGCAGTACTTC
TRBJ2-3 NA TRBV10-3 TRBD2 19 CAIRKEPGLAGGVTDTQYF TGTGCCATCAGGAAAGAACCGGGACTAGCGGGAGGGGTCACAGATACGCAGTATTTT
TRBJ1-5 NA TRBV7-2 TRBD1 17 CASARGTGGTYDQPQHF TGTGCCAGCGCACGGGGGACAGGGGGAACTTATGACCAGCCCCAGCATTTT
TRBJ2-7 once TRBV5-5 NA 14 CASSRQPSTGEQYF TGTGCCAGCAGCCGTCAGCCTTCTACAGGGGAGCAGTACTTC
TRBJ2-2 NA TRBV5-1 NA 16 CASSLLGAANTGELFF TGCGCCAGCAGCTTGCTTGGGGCCGCGAACACCGGGGAGCTGTTTTTT
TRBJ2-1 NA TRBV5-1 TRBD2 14 CASSLLAGDSGQFF TGCGCCAGCAGCTTGCTAGCGGGAGATTCAGGGCAGTTCTTC
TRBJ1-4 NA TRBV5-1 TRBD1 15 CASSLEGTAGEKLFF TGCGCCAGCAGCTTGGAAGGGACAGCAGGTGAAAAACTGTTTTTT
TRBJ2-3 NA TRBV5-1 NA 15 CASSLGGTQGDTQYF TGCGCCAGCAGCTTGGGGGGGACCCAAGGAGATACGCAGTATTTT
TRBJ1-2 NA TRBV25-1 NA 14 CASSEFGQLYGYTF TGTGCCAGCAGTGAGTTCGGGCAGTTATATGGCTACACCTTC
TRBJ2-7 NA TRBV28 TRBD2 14 CASSSPGLAYEQYF TGTGCCAGCAGTTCTCCGGGACTAGCCTACGAGCAGTACTTC
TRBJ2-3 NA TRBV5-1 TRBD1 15 CASSSDRASTDTQYF TGCGCCAGCAGCTCGGACAGGGCTAGCACAGATACGCAGTATTTT
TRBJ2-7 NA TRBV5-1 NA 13 CASSLGLTYEQYF TGCGCCAGCAGCTTGGGGCTGACCTACGAGCAGTACTTC
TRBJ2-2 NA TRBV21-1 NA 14 CANPWDRGFGELFF TGTGCCAACCCGTGGGACAGGGGTTTCGGGGAGCTGTTTTTT
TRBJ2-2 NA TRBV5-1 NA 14 CASSPGQNTGELFF TGCGCCAGCAGCCCGGGCCAGAACACCGGGGAGCTGTTTTTT
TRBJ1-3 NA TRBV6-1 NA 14 CASSPGTLGNTIYF TGTGCCAGCAGCCCAGGGACGTTAGGAAACACCATATATTTT
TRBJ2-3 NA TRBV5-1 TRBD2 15 CASCVTGGGTDTQYF TGCGCCAGCTGTGTGACGGGAGGGGGCACAGATACGCAGTATTTT
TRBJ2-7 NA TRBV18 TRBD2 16 CASSPSQGLGFYRQYF TGTGCCAGCTCACCAAGCCAGGGACTAGGGTTTTATAGGCAGTACTTC
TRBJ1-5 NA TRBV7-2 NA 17 CASSLSRTYPSGQPQHF TGTGCCAGCAGCTTATCCCGGACATACCCGTCGGGTCAGCCCCAGCATTTT
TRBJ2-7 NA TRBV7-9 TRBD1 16 CASSLGPNRGTYEQYF TGTGCCAGCAGCTTAGGTCCTAACAGGGGTACCTACGAGCAGTACTTC
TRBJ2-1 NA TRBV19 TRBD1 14 CASSNSGTGNEQFF TGTGCCAGTAGCAACTCCGGGACAGGGAATGAGCAGTTCTTC
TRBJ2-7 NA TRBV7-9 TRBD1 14 CASSRDRSTYEQYF TGTGCCAGCAGCAGGGACAGGTCCACCTACGAGCAGTACTTC
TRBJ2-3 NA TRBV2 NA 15 CASSVKGARIDTQYF TGTGCCAGCAGTGTAAAAGGGGCACGGATAGATACGCAGTATTTT
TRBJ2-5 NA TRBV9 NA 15 CASSVLSGAQETQYF TGTGCCAGCAGCGTATTATCGGGAGCTCAAGAGACCCAGTACTTC
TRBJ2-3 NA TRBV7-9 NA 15 CASSLAEIPTDTQYF TGTGCCAGCAGCTTAGCGGAGATTCCGACAGATACGCAGTATTTT
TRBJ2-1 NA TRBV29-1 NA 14 CSAFLENSYNEQFF TGCAGCGCCTTTCTAGAGAATAGCTACAATGAGCAGTTCTTC
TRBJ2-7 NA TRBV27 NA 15 CASSLRGALSYEQYF TGTGCCAGCAGTTTACGGGGGGCCCTTTCCTACGAGCAGTACTTC
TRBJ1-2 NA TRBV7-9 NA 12 CASSLEAAGYTF TGTGCCAGCAGCTTAGAGGCAGCTGGCTACACCTTC
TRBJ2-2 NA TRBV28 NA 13 CASIQEDTGELFF TGTGCCAGCATCCAGGAGGACACCGGGGAGCTGTTTTTT
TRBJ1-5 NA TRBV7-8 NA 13 CASSLPRGQPQHF TGTGCCAGCAGCCTACCCAGGGGACAGCCCCAGCATTTT
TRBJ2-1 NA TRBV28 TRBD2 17 CASSLWVGRALDNEQFF TGTGCCAGCAGTTTATGGGTCGGGAGGGCCCTCGACAATGAGCAGTTCTTC
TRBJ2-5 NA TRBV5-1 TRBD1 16 CASSWTRDRVSETQYF TGCGCCAGCAGCTGGACCCGGGACAGGGTTTCAGAGACCCAGTACTTC
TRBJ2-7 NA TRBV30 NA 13 CAWSIRGPYEQYF TGTGCCTGGAGTATCAGGGGCCCCTACGAGCAGTACTTC
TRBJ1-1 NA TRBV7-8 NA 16 CASSPQGRNVGTEAFF TGTGCCAGCAGCCCACAGGGACGAAATGTAGGCACTGAAGCTTTCTTT
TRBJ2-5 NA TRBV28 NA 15 CASSLGQGLQETQYF TGTGCCAGCAGTTTAGGGCAGGGACTGCAAGAGACCCAGTACTTC
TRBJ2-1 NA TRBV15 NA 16 CATSSLGGREWDEQFF TGTGCCACCAGCAGCCTCGGGGGAAGGGAGTGGGATGAGCAGTTCTTC
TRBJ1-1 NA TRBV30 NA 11 CAWRGPSEAFF TGTGCCTGGCGAGGGCCCTCTGAAGCTTTCTTT
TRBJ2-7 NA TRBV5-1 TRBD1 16 CASSRSRTGPGYEQYF TGCGCCAGCAGCCGTTCACGGACAGGGCCAGGTTACGAGCAGTACTTC
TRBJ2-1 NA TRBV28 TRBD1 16 CASSPLGTVDGDEQFF TGTGCCAGTAGTCCGCTCGGGACAGTTGACGGAGATGAGCAGTTCTTC
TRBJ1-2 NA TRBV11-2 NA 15 CASRQLSGQPVGYTF TGTGCCAGCAGGCAGCTTAGCGGACAGCCCGTTGGCTACACCTTC
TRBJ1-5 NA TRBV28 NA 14 CASSSGGAYQPQHF TGTGCCAGCAGTTCGGGGGGGGCCTATCAGCCCCAGCATTTT
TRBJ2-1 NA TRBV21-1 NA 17 CASSKVLRPGNYNEQFF TGTGCCAGCAGCAAAGTTCTTAGGCCTGGGAACTACAATGAGCAGTTCTTC